This is a list of T cell receptor beta chains from one sample in a study of T cell responses to AZD1222 COVID-19 vaccine. Some clones are missing from TCRdb's copy, which holds only in-frame ones; the method was immunoSEQ multiplex PCR. This sample has more than 140,000 clones; roughly 88% occur once, and the top ten carry more than 2%. Sequences were derived from peripheral blood, sampled on day 0 of AZD1222 vaccination. All receptors come from an adult in good health. The CDR3 runs from the conserved cysteine through the conserved F or W. D genes are given only for firm matches. The size entry is marked missing in some rows and otherwise reads once, few, many or a size class.

>-|TRBV12-3/TRBV12-4|-|TRBJ1-6
CASSVDSPLHF
TGTGCCAGCAGTGTGGATTCACCCCTCCACTTT
>TRBD1|TRBV5-1|-|TRBJ1-1
CASSWRGQGVDTEAFF
TGCGCCAGCAGCTGGCGGGGACAGGGGGTGGACACTGAAGCTTTCTTT
>-|TRBV7-3|-|TRBJ1-6
CASSGGTSHSPLHF
TGTGCCAGCAGCGGGGGGACAAGCCATTCACCCCTCCACTTT
>-|TRBV25-1|-|TRBJ1-2
CASSGTSLYGYTF
TGTGCCAGCAGTGGGACCTCTCTATATGGCTACACCTTC
>TRBD1|TRBV7-3|-|TRBJ1-3
CASSPHGTGENRLSGNTIYF
TGTGCCAGCAGCCCCCACGGGACAGGGGAAAACCGATTGAGCGGAAACACCATATATTTT
>-|TRBV7-9|-|TRBJ2-7
CASSSALGWGAGYEQYF
TGTGCCAGCAGCTCGGCCCTTGGATGGGGGGCGGGCTACGAGCAGTACTTC
>-|TRBV9|-|TRBJ1-3
CASSPDNTHTIYF
TGTGCCAGCAGCCCGGACAACACTCACACCATATATTTT
>-|TRBV6-5|-|TRBJ2-5
CATLGHLQETQYF
TGTGCCACATTAGGACATTTGCAAGAGACCCAGTACTTC
>-|TRBV11-3|-|TRBJ2-1
CASTQDPSRDEQFF
TGTGCCAGCACCCAAGACCCTTCCCGGGATGAGCAGTTCTTC
>TRBD1|TRBV6-2/TRBV6-3|-|TRBJ1-1
CASSYRDRQRTEAFF
TGTGCCAGCAGTTACCGGGACAGGCAGAGGACTGAAGCTTTCTTT
>-|TRBV18|many|TRBJ2-7
CASSPEGAIVYEQYF
TGTGCCAGCTCCCCGGAGGGGGCGATCGTTTACGAGCAGTACTTC
>-|TRBV10-3|-|TRBJ1-1
CAIVSENTEAFF
TGTGCCATCGTTTCCGAGAACACTGAAGCTTTCTTT
>TRBD1|TRBV9|-|TRBJ2-2
CASSVQGANTGELFF
TGTGCCAGCAGCGTACAGGGGGCGAACACCGGGGAGCTGTTTTTT
>-|TRBV7-3|-|TRBJ2-2
CASSLTGVDTGELFF
TGTGCCAGCAGCTTAACTGGGGTAGACACCGGGGAGCTGTTTTTT
>-|TRBV7-9|-|TRBJ2-1
CASSLDGYNEQFF
TGTGCCAGCAGCTTAGATGGTTACAATGAGCAGTTCTTC
>-|TRBV11-3|once|TRBJ2-7
CASSDKRIPYEQYF
TGTGCCAGCAGCGATAAGCGGATCCCCTACGAGCAGTACTTC
>-|TRBV6-6|-|TRBJ2-7
CASSHYEQYF
TGTGCCAGCAGTCACTATGAGCAGTACTTC
>-|TRBV6-5|-|TRBJ2-7
CATNTLSYEQYF
TGTGCCACAAACACCCTCTCCTACGAGCAGTACTTC
>TRBD1|TRBV29-1|-|TRBJ1-5
CSVSQGVGNNQPQHF
TGCAGCGTTTCTCAGGGGGTCGGGAACAATCAGCCCCAGCATTTT
>TRBD1|TRBV28|-|TRBJ2-5
CASSFRTGSGETQYF
TGTGCCAGCAGTTTCCGGACAGGCTCAGGGGAGACCCAGTACTTC
>-|TRBV6-5|once|TRBJ1-1
CASSYSKAGPPPAAFF
TGTGCCAGCAGTTACTCGAAGGCCGGACCCCCTCCAGCGGCTTTCTTT
>TRBD2|TRBV19|-|TRBJ2-7
CASSISSWASGRAYEQYF
TGTGCCAGTAGTATCTCCTCTTGGGCTAGCGGGAGGGCCTACGAGCAGTACTTC
>TRBD2|TRBV7-2|few|TRBJ2-4
CASSLGGSGSWTKNIQYF
TGTGCCAGCAGCTTAGGAGGGAGCGGGAGTTGGACCAAAAACATTCAGTACTTC
>-|TRBV5-1|many|TRBJ1-1
CASCPQGTNTEAFF
TGCGCCAGTTGCCCACAGGGCACGAACACTGAAGCTTTCTTT
>-|TRBV15|-|TRBJ2-1
CATSRGGRSYNEQFF
TGTGCCACCAGCAGAGGGGGGCGCTCCTACAATGAGCAGTTCTTC
>-|TRBV5-1|-|TRBJ1-4
CASSLGGHREKLFF
TGCGCCAGCAGCTTGGGGGGGCACAGAGAAAAACTGTTTTTT
>TRBD1|TRBV3-1/TRBV3-2|-|TRBJ2-7
CASSQVGTAYEQYF
TGTGCCAGCAGCCAAGTCGGGACAGCCTACGAGCAGTACTTC
>TRBD2|TRBV28|-|TRBJ2-5
CASSPLGPGGGETQYF
TGTGCCAGCAGTCCCCTGGGGCCGGGAGGGGGAGAGACCCAGTACTTC
>TRBD2|TRBV19|-|TRBJ2-7
CASNHAGVGYEQYF
TGTGCCAGTAATCATGCGGGGGTCGGGTACGAGCAGTACTTC
>-|TRBV6-4|once|TRBJ2-1
CATRGGPYNEQFF
TGTGCCACCAGGGGGGGCCCCTACAATGAGCAGTTCTTC
>-|TRBV6-1|-|TRBJ1-6
CASSEVRESPLHF
TGTGCCAGCAGTGAAGTGAGGGAATCACCCCTCCACTTT
>TRBD1|TRBV28|few|TRBJ1-5
CASRNRQGDNQPQHF
TGTGCCAGCAGAAACCGACAGGGAGACAATCAGCCCCAGCATTTT
>TRBD1|TRBV25-1|few|TRBJ1-4
CASSKGQGRGNEKLFF
TGTGCCAGCAGCAAAGGACAGGGCCGGGGAAATGAAAAACTGTTTTTT
>-|TRBV6-2/TRBV6-3|-|TRBJ2-7
CASSRDRNSYEQYF
TGTGCCAGCAGCCGCGACCGAAACTCCTACGAGCAGTACTTC
>TRBD2|TRBV9|-|TRBJ2-1
CASSSRGGDSYNEQFF
TGTGCCAGCAGCTCCCGGGGGGGGGACTCCTACAATGAGCAGTTCTTC
>-|TRBV29-1|-|TRBJ1-2
CSAGQNYGYTF
TGCAGCGCAGGACAGAACTATGGCTACACCTTC
>-|TRBV10-3|-|TRBJ2-5
CAISDRTQETQYF
TGTGCCATCAGTGATCGGACACAAGAGACCCAGTACTTC
>TRBD2|TRBV7-6|few|TRBJ2-7
CASSFWAGVGANYEQYF
TGTGCCAGCAGCTTCTGGGCGGGAGTAGGGGCCAACTACGAGCAGTACTTC
>-|TRBV30|-|TRBJ2-3
CAWKAGILRIGTDTQYF
TGTGCCTGGAAGGCAGGAATTTTAAGAATCGGCACAGATACGCAGTATTTT
>-|TRBV11-1|-|TRBJ1-1
CASSLGLGSRTEAFF
TGTGCCAGCAGCTTAGGGCTCGGGTCGAGGACTGAAGCTTTCTTT
>TRBD1|TRBV2|-|TRBJ2-7
CASSLLTGAYEQYF
TGTGCCAGCAGTTTACTGACAGGGGCCTACGAGCAGTACTTC
>TRBD1|TRBV11-2|-|TRBJ2-1
CASSFGTGAYNEQFF
TGTGCCAGCAGCTTTGGGACAGGGGCCTACAATGAGCAGTTCTTC
>-|TRBV4-3|-|TRBJ2-2
CASSQVTKGNRRELFF
TGCGCCAGCAGCCAAGTCACGAAGGGTAATCGCCGGGAGCTGTTTTTT
>-|TRBV21-1|-|TRBJ2-7
CASSKGTVEEDF
TGTGCCAGCAGCAAAGGGACTGTCGAGGAAGACTTC
>-|TRBV24-1|few|TRBJ2-2
CATSDPKRIGELFF
TGTGCCACCAGTGATCCGAAGAGGATCGGGGAGCTGTTTTTT
>-|TRBV9|-|TRBJ1-4
CASSVQGGANEKLFF
TGTGCCAGCAGCGTTCAGGGAGGGGCTAATGAAAAACTGTTTTTT
>TRBD1|TRBV19|-|TRBJ1-5
CASRTGTGGLGQPQHF
TGTGCCAGTAGAACCGGGACAGGGGGCCTTGGTCAGCCCCAGCATTTT
>TRBD2|TRBV29-1|-|TRBJ2-7
CSVGRRLAGGSYEQYF
TGCAGCGTTGGCCGGCGACTAGCGGGAGGCTCCTACGAGCAGTACTTC
>-|TRBV30|-|TRBJ1-2
CASPRGEGYTF
TGTGCCTCTCCCCGGGGGGAAGGCTACACCTTC
>TRBD1|TRBV9|-|TRBJ2-7
CASSPRQGESYEQYF
TGTGCCAGCAGCCCAAGACAGGGGGAATCCTACGAGCAGTACTTC
>-|TRBV28|-|TRBJ1-5
CASSPLREVNQPQHF
TGTGCCAGCAGCCCTTTAAGAGAGGTAAATCAGCCCCAGCATTTT
>TRBD1|TRBV27|-|TRBJ1-5
CASSLGTGVESNQPQHF
TGTGCCAGCAGTTTGGGTACAGGGGTGGAAAGCAATCAGCCCCAGCATTTT
>-|TRBV9|-|TRBJ1-6
CASSVSGQYNSPLHF
TGTGCCAGCAGCGTTTCCGGACAGTATAATTCACCCCTCCACTTT
>-|TRBV24-1|-|TRBJ1-5
CATSDSRVNQPQHF
TGTGCCACCAGTGATAGCAGGGTCAATCAGCCCCAGCATTTT
>-|TRBV30|-|TRBJ1-2
CAWSTPAQFWGYTF
TGTGCCTGGAGTACACCGGCTCAGTTTTGGGGCTACACCTTC
>-|TRBV20-1|-|TRBJ2-1
CSAWRNEQFF
TGCAGTGCTTGGAGGAATGAGCAGTTCTTC
>-|TRBV9|-|TRBJ1-1
CASSGSGRTEAFF
TGTGCCAGCAGCGGATCAGGCCGTACTGAAGCTTTCTTT
>-|TRBV9|-|TRBJ2-3
CASSEHTDTQYF
TGTGCCAGCAGCGAGCACACAGATACGCAGTATTTT
>-|TRBV6-1|-|TRBJ2-1
CASSEALGIRQFF
TGTGCCAGCAGTGAAGCATTGGGCATAAGGCAGTTCTTC